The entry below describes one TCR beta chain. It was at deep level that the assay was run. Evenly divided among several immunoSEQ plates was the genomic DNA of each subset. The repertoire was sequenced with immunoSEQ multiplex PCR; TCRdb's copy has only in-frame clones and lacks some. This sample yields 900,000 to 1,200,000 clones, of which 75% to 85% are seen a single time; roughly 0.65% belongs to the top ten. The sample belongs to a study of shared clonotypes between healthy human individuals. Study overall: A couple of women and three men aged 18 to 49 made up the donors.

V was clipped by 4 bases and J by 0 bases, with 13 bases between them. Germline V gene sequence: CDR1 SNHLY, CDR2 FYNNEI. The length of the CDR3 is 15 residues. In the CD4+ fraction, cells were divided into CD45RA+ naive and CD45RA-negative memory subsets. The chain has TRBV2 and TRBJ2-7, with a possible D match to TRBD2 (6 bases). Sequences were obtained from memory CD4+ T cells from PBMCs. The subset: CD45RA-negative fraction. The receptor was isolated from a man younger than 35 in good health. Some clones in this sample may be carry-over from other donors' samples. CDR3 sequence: CASSGLSGRSYEQYF. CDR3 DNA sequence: TGTGCCAGCAGTGGCCTTAGCGGTCGCTCCTACGAGCAGTACTTC. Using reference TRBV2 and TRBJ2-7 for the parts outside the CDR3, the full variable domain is EPEVTQTPSHQVTQMGQEVILRCVPISNHLYFYWYRQILGQKVEFLVSFYNNEISEKSEIFDDQFSVERPDGSNFTLKIRSTKLEDSAMYFCASSGLSGRSYEQYFGPGTRLTVT.